Presented here are 3 T cell receptor beta chains from one specimen sequenced in a study of cytomegalovirus exposure and HLA in healthy donors. PCR employed 60 Vbeta and 13 Jbeta primers. Sequencing was performed with immunoSEQ multiplex PCR; in TCRdb, only in-frame clones are kept and a portion is missing. The data show around 130,000 clones, with roughly four fifths seen just once and 1.8% held by the top ten. The sample taken for sequencing was PBMCs. These receptors were collected from a woman aged 45-65 years in good health and CMV-seronegative.

CDR3 nucleotides: TGCGCCAGCAGCCCCCGACGGGGAGATACGCAGTATTTT. Translated, it gives CASSPRRGDTQYF. The rearrangement links TRBV4-1 to TRBJ2-3; perhaps TRBD2 as D (5 bases). This CDR3 is 13 amino acids long. V dropped 4 bases and J dropped 5 bases, with 10 bases sitting between them. CDR1 MGHRA and CDR2 YSYEKL come from the germline V gene.

This chain uses TRBV19 with TRBJ2-7; D perhaps matches TRBD1 (5 bases). Trimming removed 5 bases at V and 5 bases at J, with 16 bases between. There are 14 residues in the CDR3. Per germline, CDR1 LNHDA and CDR2 SQIVND (reference sequence). Written as DNA, the CDR3 is TGTGCCAGTAGTCTTATAGGGGCAGGGAACGAGCAGTACTTC. Translating it yields CASSLIGAGNEQYF.

The J gene is TRBJ2-2, the V gene TRBV18, with TRBD1 matching 10 bases. Germline V gene sequence: CDR1 KGHSH, CDR2 LQKENI. The CDR3 totals 15 residues. V gave up 4 bases and J gave up 4 bases; unmatched junction bases: 3. As DNA, the CDR3 is TGTGCCAGCTCACTCGACAGGGGGCGCACCGGGGAGCTGTTTTTT. Protein sequence: CASSLDRGRTGELFF.